The TCR beta chain under discussion was sequenced for a study of T cells in Graves' hyperthyroidism and ophthalmopathy. Cells are PBMCs isolated from roughly 10 ml of fresh blood. This clonotype was picked up many times. Trimming removed 2 bases at V and 5 bases at J, with 10 bases between. CDR3 length: 14 residues. Germline V CDR1 and CDR2: MNHNS, SASEGT. Amplified TCR beta CDR3 regions derived from RNA transcripts. HTBI primers drove first-round RT-PCR of the TCR CDR3. TCRdb fed the multiplex PCR reads into MiXCR, producing one record per CDR3 protein. The table has roughly 840,000 distinct CDR3 sequences, around 39% seen once.

Sequencing used blood. The TCR originated in a man aged 18-30 years with Graves' hyperthyroidism. The chain combines TRBV6-1 with TRBJ1-5; possible D gene TRBD1, 5 bases. CDR3 sequence reads: CASSEQGGDQPQHF. The CDR3 DNA sequence: TGTGCCAGCAGTGAACAGGGAGGCGATCAGCCCCAGCATTTT.